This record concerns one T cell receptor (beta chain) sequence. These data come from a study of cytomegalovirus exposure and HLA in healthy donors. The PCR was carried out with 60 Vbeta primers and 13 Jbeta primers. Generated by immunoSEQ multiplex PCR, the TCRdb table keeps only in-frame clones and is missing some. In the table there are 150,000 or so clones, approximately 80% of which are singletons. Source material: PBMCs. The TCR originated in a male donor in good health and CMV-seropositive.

The CDR3 is CASSTGIIFSGNTIYF. The CDR3 bases are TGTGCCAGCAGCACAGGGATTATATTCTCTGGAAACACCATATATTTT. This sequence joins TRBV9 and TRBJ1-3; possibly TRBD1 for D (6 bases). CDR3 length: 16 residues. Per germline, CDR1 SGDLS and CDR2 YYNGEE. V was trimmed by 4 bases and J by 0 bases, leaving 14 bases between them.